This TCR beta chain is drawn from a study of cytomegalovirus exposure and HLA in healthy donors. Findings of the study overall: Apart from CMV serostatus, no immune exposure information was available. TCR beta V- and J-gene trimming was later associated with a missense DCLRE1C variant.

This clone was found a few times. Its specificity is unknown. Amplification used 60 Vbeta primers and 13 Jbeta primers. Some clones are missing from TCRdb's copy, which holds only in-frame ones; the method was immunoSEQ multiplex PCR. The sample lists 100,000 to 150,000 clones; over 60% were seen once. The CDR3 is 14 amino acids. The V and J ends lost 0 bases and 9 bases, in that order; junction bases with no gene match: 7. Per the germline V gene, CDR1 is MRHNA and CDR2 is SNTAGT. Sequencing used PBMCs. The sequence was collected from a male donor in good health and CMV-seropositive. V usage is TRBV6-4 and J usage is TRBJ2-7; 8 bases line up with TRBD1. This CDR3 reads CASSDSPGQGLQYF. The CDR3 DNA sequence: TGTGCCAGCAGTGACTCACCCGGACAGGGCTTGCAGTACTTC.